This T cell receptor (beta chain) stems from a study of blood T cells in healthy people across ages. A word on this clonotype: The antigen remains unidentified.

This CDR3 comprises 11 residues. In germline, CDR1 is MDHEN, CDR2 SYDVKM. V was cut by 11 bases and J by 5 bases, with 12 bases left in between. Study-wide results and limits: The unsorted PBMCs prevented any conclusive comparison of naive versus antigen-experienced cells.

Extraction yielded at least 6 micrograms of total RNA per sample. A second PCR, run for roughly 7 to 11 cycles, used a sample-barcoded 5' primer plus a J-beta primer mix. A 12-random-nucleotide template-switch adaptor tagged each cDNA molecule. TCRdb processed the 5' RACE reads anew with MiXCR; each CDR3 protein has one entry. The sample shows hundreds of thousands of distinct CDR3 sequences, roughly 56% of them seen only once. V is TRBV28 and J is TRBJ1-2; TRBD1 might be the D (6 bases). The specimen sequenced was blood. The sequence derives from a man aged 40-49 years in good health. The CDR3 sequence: CAYRGAYGYTF. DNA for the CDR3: TGTGCCTATCGGGGGGCGTATGGCTACACCTTC.